This is a list of T cell receptor beta chains from one sample in a study of T cell responses to AZD1222 COVID-19 vaccine. The method was immunoSEQ multiplex PCR; TCRdb's version includes in-frame clones alone and lacks a portion of them. The table includes about 270,000 clones, around 92% detected once. The material sequenced was peripheral blood, taken 28 days after the second AZD1222 dose. Every receptor here comes from an adult who received the AZD1222 COVID-19 vaccine. The CDR3 runs from the conserved cysteine through the conserved F or W. The D gene is left open where the match is weak. Clone size is given for some rows only: seen once, a few or many times, or a class if the clone is expanded.

abundance: -; d_gene: -; v_gene: TRBV3-1/TRBV3-2; j_gene: TRBJ2-7; CDR3aa: CASTPGRSYEQYF; CDR3nt: TGTGCCAGCACCCCGGGCAGGAGCTACGAGCAGTACTTC
abundance: -; d_gene: TRBD2; v_gene: TRBV4-2; j_gene: TRBJ2-2; CDR3aa: CASSQSAGGPNGELFF; CDR3nt: TGTGCCAGCAGCCAGTCAGCGGGAGGGCCTAACGGGGAGCTGTTTTTT
abundance: -; d_gene: TRBD1; v_gene: TRBV7-2; j_gene: TRBJ1-4; CDR3aa: CASSRDSYNEKLFF; CDR3nt: TGTGCCAGCAGCCGGGACAGTTACAATGAAAAACTGTTTTTT
abundance: -; d_gene: -; v_gene: TRBV9; j_gene: TRBJ1-5; CDR3aa: CASSADTDQPQHF; CDR3nt: TGTGCCAGCAGCGCCGACACCGATCAGCCCCAGCATTTT
abundance: -; d_gene: -; v_gene: TRBV4-1; j_gene: TRBJ1-3; CDR3aa: CASSQGPAGTGNTIYF; CDR3nt: TGCGCCAGCAGCCAAGGCCCGGCGGGTACTGGAAACACCATATATTTT
abundance: once; d_gene: TRBD1; v_gene: TRBV9; j_gene: TRBJ1-1; CDR3aa: CASSTSGTGGTEAFF; CDR3nt: TGTGCCAGCAGTACCTCAGGGACAGGGGGCACTGAAGCTTTCTTT
abundance: -; d_gene: -; v_gene: TRBV7-9; j_gene: TRBJ1-4; CDR3aa: CASSLGSAGRNEKLFF; CDR3nt: TGTGCCAGCAGCTTAGGGTCGGCAGGGCGAAATGAAAAACTGTTTTTT
abundance: -; d_gene: -; v_gene: TRBV28; j_gene: TRBJ1-1; CDR3aa: CASTPSGTPQAFF; CDR3nt: TGTGCCAGCACCCCATCCGGGACACCTCAAGCTTTCTTT
abundance: -; d_gene: -; v_gene: TRBV6-5; j_gene: TRBJ1-5; CDR3aa: CASSSILGQPQHF; CDR3nt: TGTGCCAGCAGTTCCATTCTGGGGCAGCCCCAGCATTTT
abundance: -; d_gene: -; v_gene: TRBV19; j_gene: TRBJ1-3; CDR3aa: CASRPPTTGARGNTIYF; CDR3nt: TGTGCCAGTAGACCCCCAACGACGGGGGCACGTGGAAACACCATATATTTT
abundance: once; d_gene: -; v_gene: TRBV7-9; j_gene: TRBJ2-3; CDR3aa: CASSLVTYTDTQYF; CDR3nt: TGTGCCAGCAGCTTAGTAACCTACACAGATACGCAGTATTTT
abundance: -; d_gene: -; v_gene: TRBV23-1; j_gene: TRBJ1-2; CDR3aa: CASSQFDGDPSGYTF; CDR3nt: TGCGCCAGCAGTCAATTTGATGGGGACCCCAGCGGCTACACCTTC
abundance: -; d_gene: -; v_gene: TRBV2; j_gene: TRBJ2-3; CDR3aa: CASTLGRTIDAADTQYF; CDR3nt: TGTGCCAGCACGCTGGGCAGGACTATCGATGCCGCAGATACGCAGTATTTT
abundance: -; d_gene: TRBD1; v_gene: TRBV11-1; j_gene: TRBJ2-2; CDR3aa: CASSLAGTGGYGELFF; CDR3nt: TGTGCCAGCAGCTTAGCGGGGACAGGGGGCTACGGGGAGCTGTTTTTT
abundance: -; d_gene: TRBD1; v_gene: TRBV20-1; j_gene: TRBJ2-7; CDR3aa: CSEGARDEQYF; CDR3nt: TGCAGTGAGGGGGCGAGAGACGAGCAGTACTTC
abundance: -; d_gene: TRBD2; v_gene: TRBV30; j_gene: TRBJ2-6; CDR3aa: CAWVVGREEDSGANVLTF; CDR3nt: TGTGCCTGGGTCGTTGGTCGGGAGGAGGACTCTGGGGCCAACGTCCTGACTTTC
abundance: -; d_gene: -; v_gene: TRBV5-1; j_gene: TRBJ1-4; CDR3aa: CASSPTGQGAEKLFF; CDR3nt: TGCGCCAGCAGCCCGACAGGACAAGGGGCTGAAAAACTGTTTTTT
abundance: -; d_gene: -; v_gene: TRBV10-2; j_gene: TRBJ1-1; CDR3aa: CASSEWREIKAFF; CDR3nt: TGCGCCAGCAGTGAGTGGCGCGAGATAAAAGCTTTCTTT
abundance: -; d_gene: -; v_gene: TRBV28; j_gene: TRBJ1-5; CDR3aa: CASSFLFRGDNQPQHF; CDR3nt: TGTGCCAGCAGTTTCCTTTTCCGGGGGGACAATCAGCCCCAGCATTTT
abundance: -; d_gene: -; v_gene: TRBV29-1; j_gene: TRBJ2-5; CDR3aa: CSVGELTQYF; CDR3nt: TGCAGCGTTGGAGAACTGACCCAGTACTTC
abundance: -; d_gene: TRBD1; v_gene: TRBV28; j_gene: TRBJ2-2; CDR3aa: CASRFDRGGTGELFF; CDR3nt: TGTGCCAGCAGGTTTGACAGGGGAGGCACCGGGGAGCTGTTTTTT
abundance: -; d_gene: -; v_gene: TRBV4-3; j_gene: TRBJ1-1; CDR3aa: CASSPQLRTEAFF; CDR3nt: TGCGCCAGCAGCCCCCAATTGAGGACTGAAGCTTTCTTT
abundance: -; d_gene: -; v_gene: TRBV3-1/TRBV3-2; j_gene: TRBJ1-1; CDR3aa: CASSPDLNTEAFF; CDR3nt: TGTGCCAGCAGTCCCGACCTGAACACTGAAGCTTTCTTT
abundance: -; d_gene: -; v_gene: TRBV27; j_gene: TRBJ2-1; CDR3aa: CASKTLGLDEQFF; CDR3nt: TGTGCCAGCAAAACCTTGGGGCTTGATGAGCAGTTCTTC
abundance: -; d_gene: -; v_gene: TRBV27; j_gene: TRBJ2-7; CDR3aa: CASAPVRIDEQYF; CDR3nt: TGTGCCAGCGCTCCCGTTCGGATCGACGAGCAGTACTTC
abundance: -; d_gene: TRBD2; v_gene: TRBV7-2; j_gene: TRBJ2-3; CDR3aa: CASSLEGLAGFTSTDTQYF; CDR3nt: TGTGCCAGCAGCTTAGAAGGTCTAGCGGGATTTACTAGCACAGATACGCAGTATTTT
abundance: -; d_gene: -; v_gene: TRBV28; j_gene: TRBJ2-6; CDR3aa: CASRTGRAGANVLTF; CDR3nt: TGTGCCAGCAGAACGGGGCGGGCCGGGGCCAACGTCCTGACTTTC
abundance: -; d_gene: -; v_gene: TRBV28; j_gene: TRBJ2-7; CDR3aa: CASSRGSYEQYF; CDR3nt: TGTGCCAGCAGTAGGGGCTCCTACGAGCAGTACTTC
abundance: -; d_gene: TRBD1; v_gene: TRBV4-2; j_gene: TRBJ2-3; CDR3aa: CASSRRQGTTDTQYF; CDR3nt: TGTGCCAGCAGCCGCAGACAGGGTACCACAGATACGCAGTATTTT
abundance: -; d_gene: -; v_gene: TRBV4-2; j_gene: TRBJ2-7; CDR3aa: CASSPSPGYEQYF; CDR3nt: TGTGCCAGCAGCCCATCCCCGGGGTACGAGCAGTACTTC
abundance: -; d_gene: TRBD1; v_gene: TRBV9; j_gene: TRBJ2-7; CDR3aa: CASSVGTGTSYEQYF; CDR3nt: TGTGCCAGCAGCGTAGGGACAGGGACATCCTACGAGCAGTACTTC
abundance: once; d_gene: -; v_gene: TRBV11-2; j_gene: TRBJ2-2; CDR3aa: CASRRIALNTGELFF; CDR3nt: TGTGCCAGCAGGAGGATCGCCTTGAACACCGGGGAGCTGTTTTTT
abundance: medium-sized; d_gene: -; v_gene: TRBV29-1; j_gene: TRBJ2-2; CDR3aa: CSAGPTGRTGELFF; CDR3nt: TGCAGCGCGGGGCCCACAGGGCGCACCGGGGAGCTGTTTTTT
abundance: once; d_gene: -; v_gene: TRBV11-2; j_gene: TRBJ1-6; CDR3aa: CASSLLRPVGSPLHF; CDR3nt: TGTGCCAGCAGCTTACTAAGGCCAGTAGGTTCACCCCTCCACTTT
abundance: once; d_gene: -; v_gene: TRBV9; j_gene: TRBJ2-1; CDR3aa: CASSVVGAYNEQFF; CDR3nt: TGTGCCAGCAGCGTAGTTGGGGCTTACAATGAGCAGTTCTTC
abundance: -; d_gene: -; v_gene: TRBV28; j_gene: TRBJ1-5; CDR3aa: CATFSGDQPQHF; CDR3nt: TGTGCCACCTTCTCGGGGGATCAGCCCCAGCATTTT
abundance: once; d_gene: -; v_gene: TRBV27; j_gene: TRBJ1-1; CDR3aa: CASSSRRAGTEAFF; CDR3nt: TGTGCCAGCAGTTCGCGGAGGGCCGGGACTGAAGCTTTCTTT
abundance: -; d_gene: -; v_gene: TRBV27; j_gene: TRBJ2-7; CDR3aa: CASSPYGTETYEQYF; CDR3nt: TGTGCCAGCAGTCCCTACGGGACGGAAACCTACGAGCAGTACTTC
abundance: -; d_gene: -; v_gene: TRBV11-2; j_gene: TRBJ2-1; CDR3aa: CASSVRDYEQFF; CDR3nt: TGTGCCAGCTCCGTGAGGGACTATGAGCAGTTCTTC
abundance: -; d_gene: -; v_gene: TRBV5-6; j_gene: TRBJ1-2; CDR3aa: CASSLGSGVLGYTF; CDR3nt: TGTGCCAGCAGCTTGGGGTCGGGGGTTTTAGGCTACACCTTC
abundance: -; d_gene: TRBD2; v_gene: TRBV9; j_gene: TRBJ2-1; CDR3aa: CASSVLAGFSNEQFF; CDR3nt: TGTGCCAGCAGCGTTTTAGCGGGATTTTCCAATGAGCAGTTCTTC
abundance: -; d_gene: TRBD2; v_gene: TRBV27; j_gene: TRBJ2-5; CDR3aa: CASRGWGGGETQYF; CDR3nt: TGTGCCAGCAGGGGATGGGGGGGAGGAGAGACCCAGTACTTC
abundance: -; d_gene: -; v_gene: TRBV29-1; j_gene: TRBJ2-3; CDR3aa: CRGLRGAEDTQYF; CDR3nt: TGCAGGGGTCTTAGGGGGGCGGAAGATACGCAGTATTTT
abundance: -; d_gene: -; v_gene: TRBV27; j_gene: TRBJ2-3; CDR3aa: CASSFRAADTQYF; CDR3nt: TGTGCCAGCAGTTTTCGGGCCGCAGATACGCAGTATTTT
abundance: -; d_gene: TRBD2; v_gene: TRBV4-1; j_gene: TRBJ2-7; CDR3aa: CASSLAGGPNEQYF; CDR3nt: TGCGCCAGTTCTCTAGCGGGAGGGCCCAACGAGCAGTACTTC
abundance: -; d_gene: TRBD2; v_gene: TRBV3-1/TRBV3-2; j_gene: TRBJ2-1; CDR3aa: CASSQDRGTSGGGPYNEQFF; CDR3nt: TGTGCCAGCAGCCAAGATAGGGGGACTAGCGGGGGCGGTCCATACAATGAGCAGTTCTTC
abundance: -; d_gene: -; v_gene: TRBV30; j_gene: TRBJ1-4; CDR3aa: CASRRGTNEKLFF; CDR3nt: TGTGCCTCCCGGAGGGGAACTAATGAAAAACTGTTTTTT
abundance: -; d_gene: -; v_gene: TRBV6-5; j_gene: TRBJ1-2; CDR3aa: CASLRRENYGYTF; CDR3nt: TGTGCCAGCCTCCGAAGGGAAAACTATGGCTACACCTTC
abundance: -; d_gene: TRBD1; v_gene: TRBV2; j_gene: TRBJ2-2; CDR3aa: CAEEFGQGRTGELFF; CDR3nt: TGTGCCGAAGAATTTGGACAGGGCCGGACCGGGGAGCTGTTTTTT
abundance: -; d_gene: -; v_gene: TRBV4-3; j_gene: TRBJ1-2; CDR3aa: CASSQDPRNYYGYTF; CDR3nt: TGCGCCAGCAGCCAAGACCCCCGAAACTACTATGGCTACACCTTC
abundance: -; d_gene: -; v_gene: TRBV28; j_gene: TRBJ2-7; CDR3aa: CASRGLGTYEQYF; CDR3nt: TGTGCCAGCAGGGGACTTGGGACCTACGAGCAGTACTTC
abundance: -; d_gene: -; v_gene: TRBV4-1; j_gene: TRBJ2-1; CDR3aa: CASSQWVYNEQFF; CDR3nt: TGCGCCAGCAGCCAGTGGGTTTACAATGAGCAGTTCTTC
abundance: once; d_gene: -; v_gene: TRBV6-6; j_gene: TRBJ2-7; CDR3aa: CASSYPRYEQYF; CDR3nt: TGTGCCAGCAGTTACCCAAGGTACGAGCAGTACTTC
abundance: -; d_gene: -; v_gene: TRBV2; j_gene: TRBJ2-3; CDR3aa: CASSRDFTDTQYF; CDR3nt: TGTGCCAGCAGTCGGGACTTCACAGATACGCAGTATTTT